These 4 T cell receptor beta chains were all obtained from the same sample, sequenced in a study of blood T cell repertoires in COVID-19. The protocol was immunoSEQ multiplex PCR, while the TCRdb copy is restricted to in-frame clones and leaves out a portion. The sample contains around 170,000 clones, around 83% of which appear only once. The source material was peripheral blood. These receptors came from an older woman with COVID-19, enrolled during active disease.

The chain joins TRBV21-1 to TRBJ1-2. TRBV21-1 is a documented pseudogene. The CDR3 extends over 21 amino acids. Written as DNA, the CDR3 is TGTGCCAGCTCCTTTGGTTTGGCGGGGCCCGTGACCAACGACTCTAACTATGGCTACACCTTC. Protein: CASSFGLAGPVTNDSNYGYTF.

The chain recombines TRBV19 with TRBJ2-1, with D perhaps TRBD2 (5 bases). Germline V gives CDR1 LNHDA, CDR2 SQIVND (reference sequence). The V and J ends lost 7 bases and 0 bases respectively, with 13 bases between them. The CDR3 covers 15 residues. CDR3 residues: CASTPRGSSYNEQFF. In DNA form, the CDR3 reads TGTGCCAGTACCCCTCGGGGAAGCTCCTACAATGAGCAGTTCTTC.

The chain uses TRBV29-1 and TRBJ2-7, with 9 positions matching TRBD1. With 7 bases clipped from V and 3 bases from J, the junction kept 7 bases outside the gene matches. The CDR3 loop spans 13 amino acids. Germline V gene data show CDR1 as SQVTM and CDR2 as ANQGSEA. Written as DNA, the CDR3 is TGCAGCGCAGGGACAGGGTTACGCTACGAGCAGTACTTC. Encoded protein: CSAGTGLRYEQYF.

V is TRBV7-2 and J is TRBJ1-1, with D hard to call. Trimming stripped 3 bases from V and 1 base from J, with 6 bases between. CDR3 length: 13 residues. Per the germline V gene, CDR1 is SGHTA and CDR2 is FQGNSA. The CDR3 protein is CASSFGPNTEAFF. As DNA, the CDR3 is TGTGCCAGCAGCTTTGGGCCGAACACTGAAGCTTTCTTT.